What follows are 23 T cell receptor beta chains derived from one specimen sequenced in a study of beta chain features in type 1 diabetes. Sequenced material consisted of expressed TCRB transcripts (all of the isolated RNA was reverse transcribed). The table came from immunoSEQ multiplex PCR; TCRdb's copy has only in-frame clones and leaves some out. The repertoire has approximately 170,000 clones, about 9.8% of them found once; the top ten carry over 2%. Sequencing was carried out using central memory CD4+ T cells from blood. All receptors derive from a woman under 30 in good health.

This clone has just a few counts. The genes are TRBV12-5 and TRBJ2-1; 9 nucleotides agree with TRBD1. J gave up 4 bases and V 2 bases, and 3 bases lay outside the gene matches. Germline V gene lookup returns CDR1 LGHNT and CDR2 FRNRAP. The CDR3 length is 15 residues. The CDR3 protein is CASGLRTGAYNEQFF. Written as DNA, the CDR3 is TGTGCTAGTGGTTTGAGGACAGGGGCTTACAATGAGCAGTTCTTC.

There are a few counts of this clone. CDR3 nucleotide sequence: TGCGCCAGCAGTGTAGGCGGGATAAACTACAATGAGCAGTTCTTC. Its translation is CASSVGGINYNEQFF. The V gene is TRBV10-2, the J gene TRBJ2-1, with a possible D match to TRBD2 (6 bases). CDR1 is WSHSY, CDR2 SAAADI, per germline. V was cut by 4 bases and J by 3 bases, with 13 bases left in between. This CDR3 has 15 amino acids.

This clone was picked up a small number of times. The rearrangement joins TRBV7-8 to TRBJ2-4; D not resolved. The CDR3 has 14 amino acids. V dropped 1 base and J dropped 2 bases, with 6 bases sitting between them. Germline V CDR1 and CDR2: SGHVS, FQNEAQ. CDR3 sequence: CASSLDDSKNIQYF. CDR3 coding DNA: TGTGCCAGCAGCTTAGACGACTCCAAAAACATTCAGTACTTC. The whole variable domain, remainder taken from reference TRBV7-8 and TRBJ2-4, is GAGVSQSPRYKVAKRGQDVALRCDPISGHVSLFWYQQALGQGPEFLTYFQNEAQLDKSGLPSDRFFAERPEGSVSTLKIQRTQQEDSAVYLCASSLDDSKNIQYFGAGTRLSVL.

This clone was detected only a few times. The CDR3: CASSVKGGRAEAFF. For the CDR3, the DNA is TGTGCCAGCAGCGTCAAAGGGGGTAGGGCTGAAGCTTTCTTT. The chain recombines TRBV7-2 with TRBJ1-1, with D possibly matching TRBD1 (6 bases). Germline assignment: CDR1 SGHTA and CDR2 FQGNSA. The CDR3 has 14 amino acids. Trimming shortened V by 5 bases and J by 6 bases, and 16 bases separated the two germline ends.

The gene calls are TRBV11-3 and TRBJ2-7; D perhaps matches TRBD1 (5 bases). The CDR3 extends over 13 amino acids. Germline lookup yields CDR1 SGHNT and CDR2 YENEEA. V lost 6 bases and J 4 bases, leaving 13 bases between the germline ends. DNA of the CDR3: TGTGCCAGCAGTTCCCTCAGGGTGTACGAGCAGTACTTC. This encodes CASSSLRVYEQYF.

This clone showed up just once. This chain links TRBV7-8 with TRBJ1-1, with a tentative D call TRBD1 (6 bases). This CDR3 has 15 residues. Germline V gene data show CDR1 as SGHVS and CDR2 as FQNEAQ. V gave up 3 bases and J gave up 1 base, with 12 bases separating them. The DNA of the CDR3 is TGTGCCAGCAGCTTTACAGGGTACCGGAACACTGAAGCTTTCTTT. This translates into CASSFTGYRNTEAFF. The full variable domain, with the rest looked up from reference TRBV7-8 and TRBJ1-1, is GAGVSQSPRYKVAKRGQDVALRCDPISGHVSLFWYQQALGQGPEFLTYFQNEAQLDKSGLPSDRFFAERPEGSVSTLKIQRTQQEDSAVYLCASSFTGYRNTEAFFGQGTRLTVV.

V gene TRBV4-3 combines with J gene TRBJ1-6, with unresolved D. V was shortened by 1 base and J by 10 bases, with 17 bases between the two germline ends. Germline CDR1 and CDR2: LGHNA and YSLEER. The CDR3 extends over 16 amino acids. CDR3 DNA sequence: TGCGCCAGCAGCCAAGGAGGGCAGGCCGGAGGATCACCCCTCCACTTT. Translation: CASSQGGQAGGSPLHF.

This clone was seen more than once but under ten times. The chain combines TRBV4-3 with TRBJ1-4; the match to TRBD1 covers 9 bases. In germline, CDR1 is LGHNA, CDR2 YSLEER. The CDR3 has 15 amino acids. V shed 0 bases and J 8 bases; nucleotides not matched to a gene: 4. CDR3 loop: CASSQDGTGREKLFF. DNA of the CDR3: TGCGCCAGCAGCCAAGACGGGACAGGGAGGGAAAAACTGTTTTTT.

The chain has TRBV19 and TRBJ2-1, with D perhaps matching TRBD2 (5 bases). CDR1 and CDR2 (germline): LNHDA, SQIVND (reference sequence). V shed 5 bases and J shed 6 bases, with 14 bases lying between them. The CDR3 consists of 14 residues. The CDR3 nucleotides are TGTGCCAGTAGTCCCGGACGGGGATTCAATGAGCAGTTCTTC. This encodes CASSPGRGFNEQFF.

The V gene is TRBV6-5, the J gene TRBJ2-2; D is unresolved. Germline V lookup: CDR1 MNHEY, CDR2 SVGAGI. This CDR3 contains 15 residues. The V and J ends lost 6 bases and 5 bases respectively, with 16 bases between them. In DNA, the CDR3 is TGTGCCAGCAGCCCCGTTGGGCTTGGAACCGGGGAGCTGTTTTTT. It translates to CASSPVGLGTGELFF.

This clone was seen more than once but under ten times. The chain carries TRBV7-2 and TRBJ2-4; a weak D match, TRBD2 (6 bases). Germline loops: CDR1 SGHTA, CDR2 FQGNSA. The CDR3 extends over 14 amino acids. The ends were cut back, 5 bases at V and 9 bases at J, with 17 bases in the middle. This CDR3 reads CASSPNPGSGIQYF. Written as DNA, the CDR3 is TGTGCCAGCAGCCCTAATCCCGGGAGCGGCATTCAGTACTTC.

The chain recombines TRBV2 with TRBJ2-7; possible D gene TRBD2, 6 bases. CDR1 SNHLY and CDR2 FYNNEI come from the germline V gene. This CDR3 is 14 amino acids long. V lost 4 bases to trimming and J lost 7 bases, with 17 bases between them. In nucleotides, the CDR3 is TGTGCCAGCAGTGCCAGGACTACTTCTGGAGAGCAGTACTTC. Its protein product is CASSARTTSGEQYF.

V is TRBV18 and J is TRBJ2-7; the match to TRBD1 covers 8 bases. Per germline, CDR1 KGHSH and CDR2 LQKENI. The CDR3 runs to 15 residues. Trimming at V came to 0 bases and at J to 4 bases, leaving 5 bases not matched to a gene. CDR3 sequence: CASSPPSQGAYEQYF. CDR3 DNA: TGTGCCAGCTCACCACCGAGTCAGGGGGCTTACGAGCAGTACTTC.

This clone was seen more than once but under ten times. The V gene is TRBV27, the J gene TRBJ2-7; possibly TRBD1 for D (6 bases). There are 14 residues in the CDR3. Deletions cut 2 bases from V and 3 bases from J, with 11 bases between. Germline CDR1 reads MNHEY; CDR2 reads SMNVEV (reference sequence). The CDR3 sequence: CASSLMGANYEQYF. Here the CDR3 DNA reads TGTGCCAGCAGTTTAATGGGGGCCAACTACGAGCAGTACTTC.

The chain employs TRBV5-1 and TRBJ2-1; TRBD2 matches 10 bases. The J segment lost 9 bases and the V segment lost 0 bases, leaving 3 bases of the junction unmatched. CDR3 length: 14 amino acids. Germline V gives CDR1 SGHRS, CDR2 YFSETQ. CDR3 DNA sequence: TGCGCCAGCAGCTTGGCTAGCGGGAGTTCTGAGCAGTTCTTC. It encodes CASSLASGSSEQFF.

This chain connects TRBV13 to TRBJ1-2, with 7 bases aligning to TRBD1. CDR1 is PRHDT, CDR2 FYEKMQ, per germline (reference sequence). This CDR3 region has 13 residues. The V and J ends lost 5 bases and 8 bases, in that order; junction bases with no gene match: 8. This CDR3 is CASSPRQGLGYTF. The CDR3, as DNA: TGTGCCAGCAGCCCAAGACAGGGTCTGGGCTACACCTTC.

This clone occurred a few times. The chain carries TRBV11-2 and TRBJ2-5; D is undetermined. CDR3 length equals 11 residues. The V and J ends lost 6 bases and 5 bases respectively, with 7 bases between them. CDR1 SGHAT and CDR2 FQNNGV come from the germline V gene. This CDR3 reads CASSFRETQYF. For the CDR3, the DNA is TGTGCCAGCAGTTTCAGGGAGACCCAGTACTTC.

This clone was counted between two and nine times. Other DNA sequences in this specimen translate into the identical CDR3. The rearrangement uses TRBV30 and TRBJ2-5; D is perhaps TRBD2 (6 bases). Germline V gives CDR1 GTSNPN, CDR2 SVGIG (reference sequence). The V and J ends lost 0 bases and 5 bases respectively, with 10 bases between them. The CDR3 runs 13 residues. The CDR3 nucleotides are TGTGCCTGGAGTGTAGGAGGGGAGGAGACCCAGTACTTC. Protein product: CAWSVGGEETQYF.

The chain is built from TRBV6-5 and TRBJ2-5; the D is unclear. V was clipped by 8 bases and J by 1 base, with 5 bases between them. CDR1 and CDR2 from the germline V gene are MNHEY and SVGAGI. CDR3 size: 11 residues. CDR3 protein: CASLFQETQYF. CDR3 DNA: TGTGCCAGCCTGTTCCAAGAGACCCAGTACTTC.

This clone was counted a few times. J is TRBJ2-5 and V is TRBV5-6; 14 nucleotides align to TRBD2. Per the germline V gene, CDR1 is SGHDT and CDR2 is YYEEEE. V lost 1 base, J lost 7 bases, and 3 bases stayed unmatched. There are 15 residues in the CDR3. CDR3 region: CASSLSGTSGGTQYF. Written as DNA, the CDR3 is TGTGCCAGCAGCTTGTCGGGGACTAGCGGGGGGACCCAGTACTTC.

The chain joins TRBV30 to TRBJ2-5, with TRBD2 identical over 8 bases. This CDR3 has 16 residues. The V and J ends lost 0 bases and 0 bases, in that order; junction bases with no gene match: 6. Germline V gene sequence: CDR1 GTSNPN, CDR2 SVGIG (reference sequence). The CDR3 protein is CAWSVNRGGYQETQYF. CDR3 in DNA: TGTGCCTGGAGTGTAAATCGCGGGGGGTACCAAGAGACCCAGTACTTC. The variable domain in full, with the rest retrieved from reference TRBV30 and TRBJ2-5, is SQTIHQWPATLVQPVGSPLSLECTVEGTSNPNLYWYRQAAGRGLQLLFYSVGIGQISSEVPQNLSASRPQDRQFILSSKKLLLSDSGFYLCAWSVNRGGYQETQYFGPGTRLLVL.

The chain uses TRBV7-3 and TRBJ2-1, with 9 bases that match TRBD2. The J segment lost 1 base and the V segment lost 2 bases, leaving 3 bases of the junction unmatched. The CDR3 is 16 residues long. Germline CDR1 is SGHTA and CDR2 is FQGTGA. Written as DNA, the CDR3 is TGTGCCAGCAGCTTACGTAGCGGGGGTTCCTACAATGAGCAGTTCTTC. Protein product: CASSLRSGGSYNEQFF.

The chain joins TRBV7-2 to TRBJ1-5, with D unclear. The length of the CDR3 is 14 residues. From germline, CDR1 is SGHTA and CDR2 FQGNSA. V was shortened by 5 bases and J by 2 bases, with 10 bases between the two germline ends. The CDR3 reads CASSQASGNQPQHF. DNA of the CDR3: TGTGCCAGCAGCCAGGCAAGTGGCAATCAGCCCCAGCATTTT.